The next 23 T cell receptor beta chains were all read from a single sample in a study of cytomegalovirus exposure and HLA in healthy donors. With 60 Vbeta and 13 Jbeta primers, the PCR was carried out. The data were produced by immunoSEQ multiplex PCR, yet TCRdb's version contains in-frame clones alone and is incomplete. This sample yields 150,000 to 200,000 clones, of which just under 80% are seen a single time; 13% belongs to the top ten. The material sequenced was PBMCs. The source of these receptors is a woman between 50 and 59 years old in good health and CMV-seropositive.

The CDR3 DNA sequence: TGTGCCAGCAGCCAAGATCTAGGGGGCGGTGAGCAGTTCTTC. This codes for CASSQDLGGGEQFF. The chain has TRBV14 and TRBJ2-1, with TRBD1 matching 7 bases. Germline V gene data show CDR1 as SGHDN and CDR2 as FVKESK. J lost 9 bases, V lost 0 bases, and 5 bases had no gene match. CDR3 length: 14 amino acids.

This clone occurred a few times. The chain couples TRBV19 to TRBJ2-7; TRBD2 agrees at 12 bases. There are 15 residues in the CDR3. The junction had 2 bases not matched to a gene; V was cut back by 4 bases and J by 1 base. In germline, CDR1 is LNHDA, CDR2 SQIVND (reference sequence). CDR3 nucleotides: TGTGCCAGTAGTAGACTAGCGGGGGCGTCCTACGAGCAGTACTTC. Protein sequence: CASSRLAGASYEQYF. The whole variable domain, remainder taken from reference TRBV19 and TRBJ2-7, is DGGITQSPKYLFRKEGQNVTLSCEQNLNHDAMYWYRQDPGQGLRLIYYSQIVNDFQKGDIAEGYSVSREKKESFPLTVTSAQKNPTAFYLCASSRLAGASYEQYFGPGTRLTVT.

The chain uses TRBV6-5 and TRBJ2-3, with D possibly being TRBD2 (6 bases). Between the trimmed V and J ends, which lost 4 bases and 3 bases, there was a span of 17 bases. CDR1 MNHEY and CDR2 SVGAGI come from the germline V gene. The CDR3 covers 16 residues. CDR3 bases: TGTGCCAGCAGTTTACCCCCGGGAGAGGGTACAGATACGCAGTATTTT. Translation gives CASSLPPGEGTDTQYF.

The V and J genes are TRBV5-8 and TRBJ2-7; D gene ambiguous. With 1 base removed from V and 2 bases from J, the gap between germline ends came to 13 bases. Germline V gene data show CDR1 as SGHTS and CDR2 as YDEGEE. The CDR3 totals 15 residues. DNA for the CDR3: TGTGCCAGCAGCTTGCCTATTGGGCAAACCTACGAGCAGTACTTC. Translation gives CASSLPIGQTYEQYF.

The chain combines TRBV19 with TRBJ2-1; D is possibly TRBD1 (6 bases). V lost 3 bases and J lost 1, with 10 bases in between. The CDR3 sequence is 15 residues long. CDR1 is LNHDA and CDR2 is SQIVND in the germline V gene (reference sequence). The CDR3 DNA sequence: TGTGCCAGTAGTATGTCTGGACAGTCCTACAATGAGCAGTTCTTC. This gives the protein CASSMSGQSYNEQFF.

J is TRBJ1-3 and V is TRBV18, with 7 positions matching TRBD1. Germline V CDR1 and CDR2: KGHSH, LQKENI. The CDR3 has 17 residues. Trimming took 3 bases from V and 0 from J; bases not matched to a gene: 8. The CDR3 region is CASSPPGQALSGNTIYF. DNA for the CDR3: TGTGCCAGCTCACCCCCTGGACAGGCCCTCTCTGGAAACACCATATATTTT.

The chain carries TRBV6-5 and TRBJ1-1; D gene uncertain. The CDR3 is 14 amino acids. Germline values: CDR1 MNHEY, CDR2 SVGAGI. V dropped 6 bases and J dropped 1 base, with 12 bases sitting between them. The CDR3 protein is CASSLLAANTEAFF. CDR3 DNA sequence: TGTGCCAGCAGCCTACTGGCGGCGAACACTGAAGCTTTCTTT.

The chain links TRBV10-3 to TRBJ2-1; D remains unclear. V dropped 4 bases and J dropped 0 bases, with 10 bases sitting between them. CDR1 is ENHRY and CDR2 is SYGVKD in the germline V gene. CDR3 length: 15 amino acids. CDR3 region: CAISGLAPSYNEQFF. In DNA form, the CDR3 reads TGTGCCATCAGTGGATTGGCTCCCTCCTACAATGAGCAGTTCTTC.

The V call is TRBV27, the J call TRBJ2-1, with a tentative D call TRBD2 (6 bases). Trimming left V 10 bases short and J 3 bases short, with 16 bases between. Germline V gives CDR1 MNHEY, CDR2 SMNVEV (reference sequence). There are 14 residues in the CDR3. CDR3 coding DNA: TGTGCCACCCGTTTGCTAGCGAGCTACAATGAGCAGTTCTTC. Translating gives CATRLLASYNEQFF.

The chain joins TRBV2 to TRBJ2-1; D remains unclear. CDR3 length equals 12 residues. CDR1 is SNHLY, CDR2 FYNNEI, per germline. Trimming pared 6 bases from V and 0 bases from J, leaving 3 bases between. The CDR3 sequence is CASSISYNEQFF. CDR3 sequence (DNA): TGTGCCAGCAGCATCTCCTACAATGAGCAGTTCTTC.

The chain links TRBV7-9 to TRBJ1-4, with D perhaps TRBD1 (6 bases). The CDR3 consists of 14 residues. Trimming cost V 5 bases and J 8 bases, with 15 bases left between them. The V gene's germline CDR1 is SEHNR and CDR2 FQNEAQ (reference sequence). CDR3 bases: TGTGCCAGCAGCCTCACAGGGATGGGGGAAAAACTGTTTTTT. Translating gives CASSLTGMGEKLFF.

This CDR3 reads CASSTQVTTEAFF. For the CDR3, the DNA is TGTGCCAGCAGCACACAGGTTACCACTGAAGCTTTCTTT. The chain recombines TRBV7-3 with TRBJ1-1; the D gene is possibly TRBD1 (5 bases). V gave up 5 bases and J gave up 4 bases, with 11 bases separating them. CDR3 length: 13 amino acids. Looked up from germline, CDR1 is SGHTA and CDR2 is FQGTGA.

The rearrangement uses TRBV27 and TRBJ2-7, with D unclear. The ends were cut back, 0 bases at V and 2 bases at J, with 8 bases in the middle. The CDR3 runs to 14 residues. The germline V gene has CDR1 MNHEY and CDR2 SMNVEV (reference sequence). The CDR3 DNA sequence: TGTGCCAGCAGTTTATCCGGTCTCCCCTACGAGCAGTACTTC. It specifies CASSLSGLPYEQYF.

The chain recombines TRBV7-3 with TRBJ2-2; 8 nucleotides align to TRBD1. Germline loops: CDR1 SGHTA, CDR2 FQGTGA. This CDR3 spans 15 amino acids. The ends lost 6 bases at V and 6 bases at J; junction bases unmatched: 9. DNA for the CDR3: TGTGCCAGCAGTCGTCAGGGGGCAGGGGCCGGGGAGCTGTTTTTT. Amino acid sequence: CASSRQGAGAGELFF.

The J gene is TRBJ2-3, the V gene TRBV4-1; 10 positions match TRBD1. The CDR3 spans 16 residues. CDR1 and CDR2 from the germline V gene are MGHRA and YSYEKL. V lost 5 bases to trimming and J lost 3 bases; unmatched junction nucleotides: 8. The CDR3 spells CASSYGQGVATDTQYF. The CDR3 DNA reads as TGCGCCAGCAGCTACGGACAGGGGGTAGCGACAGATACGCAGTATTTT.

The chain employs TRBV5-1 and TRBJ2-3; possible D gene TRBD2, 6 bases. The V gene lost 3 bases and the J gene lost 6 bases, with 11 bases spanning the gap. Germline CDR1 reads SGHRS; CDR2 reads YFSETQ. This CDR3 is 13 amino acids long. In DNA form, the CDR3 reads TGCGCCAGCAGCTGGCGGCTAGCGGATACGCAGTATTTT. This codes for CASSWRLADTQYF.

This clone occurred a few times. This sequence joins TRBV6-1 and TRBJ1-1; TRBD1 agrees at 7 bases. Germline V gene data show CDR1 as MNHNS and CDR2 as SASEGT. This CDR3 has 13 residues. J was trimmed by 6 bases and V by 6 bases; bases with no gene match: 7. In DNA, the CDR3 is TGTGCCAGCAGAGACAGGGTCGGCGCTGAAGCTTTCTTT. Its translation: CASRDRVGAEAFF.

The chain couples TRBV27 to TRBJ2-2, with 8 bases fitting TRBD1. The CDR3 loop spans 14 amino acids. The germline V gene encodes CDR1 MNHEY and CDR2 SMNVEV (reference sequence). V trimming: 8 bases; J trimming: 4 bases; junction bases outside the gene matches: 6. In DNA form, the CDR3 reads TGTGCCAGCGCCAGGGACAGGTTCACCGGGGAGCTGTTTTTT. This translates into CASARDRFTGELFF.

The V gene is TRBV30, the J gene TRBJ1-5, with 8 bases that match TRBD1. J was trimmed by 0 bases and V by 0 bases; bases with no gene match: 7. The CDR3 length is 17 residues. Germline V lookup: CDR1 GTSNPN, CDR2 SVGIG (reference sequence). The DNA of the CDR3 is TGTGCCTGGAGTGTCATCAGGGGGCCGTATAGCAATCAGCCCCAGCATTTT. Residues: CAWSVIRGPYSNQPQHF.

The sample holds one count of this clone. The CDR3 sequence: CASSLAADTQYF. In DNA form, the CDR3 reads TGTGCCAGCAGTCTAGCGGCAGATACGCAGTATTTT. This chain links TRBV6-6 with TRBJ2-3, with 7 bases aligning to TRBD2. The V gene end was trimmed by 5 bases and the J gene end by 4 bases; junction bases not matched to a gene: 0. The CDR3 loop spans 12 amino acids. Germline values: CDR1 MNHNY, CDR2 SVGAGI (reference sequence).

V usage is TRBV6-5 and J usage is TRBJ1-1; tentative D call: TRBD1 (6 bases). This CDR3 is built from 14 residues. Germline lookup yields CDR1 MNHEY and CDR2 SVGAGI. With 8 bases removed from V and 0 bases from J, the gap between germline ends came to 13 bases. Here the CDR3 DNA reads TGTGCCAGCCAATCGACAGGAGTGAACACTGAAGCTTTCTTT. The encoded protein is CASQSTGVNTEAFF.

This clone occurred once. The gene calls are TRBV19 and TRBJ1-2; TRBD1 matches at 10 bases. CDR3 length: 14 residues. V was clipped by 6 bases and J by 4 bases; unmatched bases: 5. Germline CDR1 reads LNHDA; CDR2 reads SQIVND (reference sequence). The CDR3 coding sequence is TGTGCCAGTAGAAGGGACAGGGGTCTCTATGGCTACACCTTC. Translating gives CASRRDRGLYGYTF.

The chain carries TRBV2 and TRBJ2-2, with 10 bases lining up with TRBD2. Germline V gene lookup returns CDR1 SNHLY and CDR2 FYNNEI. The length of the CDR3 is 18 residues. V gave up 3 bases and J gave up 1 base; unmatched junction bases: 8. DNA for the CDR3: TGTGCCAGCAGTGACCGCCCCCTAGCGGGGGTGAACACCGGGGAGCTGTTTTTT. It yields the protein CASSDRPLAGVNTGELFF.